The 15 T cell receptor beta chains given below trace back to one sample, sequenced in a study of blood T cell repertoires in COVID-19. TCRdb keeps only in-frame clones here, not all; method: immunoSEQ multiplex PCR. This sample has about 29,000 clones, with around 92% found just once. Sequences were obtained from peripheral blood. These receptor sequences come from a human donor in a cohort sampled during active COVID-19.

CDR3 amino acids: CASRGANTGELFF. CDR3 DNA sequence: TGTGCCAGCAGGGGCGCGAACACCGGGGAGCTGTTTTTT. J is TRBJ2-2 and V is TRBV28; D is undetermined. V lost 6 bases to trimming and J lost 0 bases, with 5 bases between them. Germline loops: CDR1 MDHEN, CDR2 SYDVKM. The CDR3 covers 13 residues.

The rearrangement uses TRBV10-1 and TRBJ2-3; the D gene is possibly TRBD1 (6 bases). Germline-derived CDR1 and CDR2 are WNHNN and SYGVQD (reference sequence). Deletions cut 6 bases from V and 3 bases from J, with 16 bases between. This CDR3 has 15 amino acids. As DNA, the CDR3 is TGCGCCAGCAGCAGGGACATGGGGGTAACAGATACGCAGTATTTT. Encoded protein: CASSRDMGVTDTQYF.

The chain joins TRBV5-1 to TRBJ2-1; 7 nucleotides match TRBD1. The ends lost 2 bases at V and 0 bases at J; junction bases unmatched: 2. The CDR3 length is 15 residues. Per germline, CDR1 SGHRS and CDR2 YFSETQ. CDR3 region: CASSLQGSSYNEQFF. The CDR3 DNA sequence: TGCGCCAGCAGCTTACAGGGGAGCTCCTACAATGAGCAGTTCTTC.

The chain has TRBV20-1 and TRBJ2-3, with a possible D match to TRBD1 (5 bases). The germline V gene encodes CDR1 DFQATT and CDR2 SNEGSKA (reference sequence). Trimming took 5 bases from V and 6 from J, leaving 9 bases between them. The CDR3 extends over 11 amino acids. CDR3 amino acids: CSAPKGDTQYF. CDR3 DNA: TGCAGTGCTCCCAAGGGGGATACGCAGTATTTT.

V and J are TRBV5-4 and TRBJ1-3; TRBD1 aligns across 8 bases. The CDR3 length is 16 residues. After removal of 4 bases from V and 2 bases from J, the junction contained 8 bases not matched to a gene. CDR1 is SGHNT, CDR2 YYREEE, per germline (reference sequence). Here the CDR3 reads CASSPGTGGAGNTIYF. Here the CDR3 DNA reads TGTGCCAGCAGCCCTGGGACAGGTGGGGCTGGAAACACCATATATTTT.

The chain recombines TRBV5-1 with TRBJ2-3; 7 bases map to TRBD2. Germline V gives CDR1 SGHRS, CDR2 YFSETQ. CDR3 length: 15 amino acids. Trimming removed 0 bases from V and 7 bases from J; junction bases left unmatched: 8. CDR3 loop: CASSLGPGEGNTQYF. The CDR3 bases are TGCGCCAGCAGCTTGGGTCCGGGGGAGGGAAATACGCAGTATTTT. Filled out from reference TRBV5-1 and TRBJ2-3, the complete variable domain reads KAGVTQTPRYLIKTRGQQVTLSCSPISGHRSVSWYQQTPGQGLQFLFEYFSETQRNKGNFPGRFSGRQFSNSRSEMNVSTLELGDSALYLCASSLGPGEGNTQYFGPGTRLTVL.

This chain joins TRBV5-4 and TRBJ1-3; D is ambiguous. From germline, CDR1 is SGHNT and CDR2 YYREEE (reference sequence). The CDR3 loop spans 13 amino acids. The V end was cut by 0 bases, the J end by 4 bases, with 5 bases between. CDR3 sequence reads: CASSLAGGNTIYF. The CDR3 region has the DNA TGTGCCAGCAGCTTGGCCGGGGGAAACACCATATATTTT.

The V and J genes are TRBV29-1 and TRBJ2-7; D unresolved. The germline CDR1 and CDR2 sequences are SQVTM and ANQGSEA. The germline V and J ends were trimmed by 1 base and 0 bases, with 7 bases remaining between them. The CDR3 spans 13 residues. The CDR3, as DNA: TGCAGCGTTGAAGGGCAGAACTCCTACGAGCAGTACTTC. It specifies CSVEGQNSYEQYF.

This chain links TRBV5-6 with TRBJ1-6; the D is unclear. Trimming removed 2 bases at V and 7 bases at J, with 13 bases between. Germline V CDR1 and CDR2: SGHDT, YYEEEE. This CDR3 is built from 15 residues. The CDR3: CASSFYEHPNSPLHF. CDR3 nucleotides: TGTGCCAGCAGCTTTTATGAACACCCAAATTCACCCCTCCACTTT.

The rearrangement joins TRBV6-6 to TRBJ1-1; D possibly corresponds to TRBD1 (5 bases). The CDR3 runs 15 residues. Trimming took off 2 bases at V and 8 bases at J, with 18 bases between the two ends. Germline loops: CDR1 MNHNY, CDR2 SVGAGI (reference sequence). Written as DNA, the CDR3 is TGTGCCAGCAGTTACGACCCGGGACTCAAAGTCGAAGCTTTCTTT. Its translation is CASSYDPGLKVEAFF.

V is TRBV29-1 and J is TRBJ2-3; 7 bases are shared with TRBD1. Unmatched junction bases numbered 17, after V lost 6 bases and J lost 5 bases. This CDR3 spans 16 amino acids. Germline V CDR1 and CDR2: SQVTM, ANQGSEA. The CDR3 spells CSVALLIDRAKDTQYF. In nucleotides, the CDR3 is TGCAGCGTCGCCCTTCTAATAGACAGGGCCAAAGATACGCAGTATTTT.

CDR3 nucleotides: TGTGCCAGCAGCCAAGTCTCAGGGGACTATGGCTACACCTTC. Its protein product is CASSQVSGDYGYTF. The genes are TRBV4-2 and TRBJ1-2; possibly TRBD1 for D (6 bases). Germline values: CDR1 LGHNA, CDR2 YNFKEQ. The V and J ends lost 1 base and 3 bases respectively, with 9 bases between them. The CDR3 consists of 14 residues.

V is TRBV5-5 and J is TRBJ2-7, with 7 bases identical to TRBD1. The trim removed 5 bases at V and 1 base at J, leaving 6 bases unmatched. Per the germline V gene, CDR1 is SGHKS and CDR2 is YYEKEE (reference sequence). The CDR3 is 14 residues long. The CDR3 spells CASSTDRHSYEQYF. CDR3 coding DNA: TGTGCCAGCAGTACGGACAGGCATTCCTACGAGCAGTACTTC.

V is TRBV2 and J is TRBJ1-4, with a weak D call TRBD1 (6 bases). The CDR3 runs 14 residues. V lost 6 bases to trimming and J lost 6 bases, with 14 bases between them. Looked up from germline, CDR1 is SNHLY and CDR2 is FYNNEI. This CDR3 is CASRIGTSDEKLFF. Here the CDR3 DNA reads TGTGCCAGCAGGATCGGGACAAGTGATGAAAAACTGTTTTTT.

The chain has TRBV10-3 and TRBJ2-1; 8 bases fit TRBD2. In germline, CDR1 is ENHRY, CDR2 SYGVKD. This CDR3 comprises 14 residues. Trimming at V came to 5 bases and at J to 8 bases, leaving 8 bases not matched to a gene. DNA of the CDR3: TGTGCCATCAGTCGGGGGGGCGGCGGAGATGAGCAGTTCTTC. Residues: CAISRGGGGDEQFF.